This T cell receptor (beta chain) originates from a study of T-cell reconstitution after alpha-beta-depleted transplantation in children. The CDR3 runs to 12 residues. Trimming took 5 bases from V and 3 from J, leaving 7 bases between them. Germline V gives CDR1 SGHAT, CDR2 FQNNGV. TCRbeta library preparation incorporated unique molecular identifiers. TCRdb re-derived calls from the PCR reads in MiXCR, one entry per CDR3 protein. The sample lists some 500,000 distinct CDR3 sequences, about 17% occurring once. The material sequenced was PBMCs from the stem cell graft donor, taken from the stem cell graft. The sequence came from a human donor who donated a stem cell graft to a child with acute lymphoblastic leukemia. This sequence joins TRBV11-2 and TRBJ2-5; D uncertain. The CDR3 loop is CASSPGKETQYF. The CDR3 DNA follows: TGTGCCAGCAGCCCGGGTAAAGAGACCCAGTACTTC.